This TCR beta chain was retrieved from a study of CD8 T cells in Susac syndrome. Study outcomes and limitations: The study acknowledged a relatively small number of individuals in its TCR sequencing and HLA analysis.

When the RNA was reverse transcribed, random hexamers were used with an input of roughly 0.45 to 1 ug. An immunoSEQ multiplex PCR generated amplified TCR beta CDR3 products spanning 54 Vbeta and 13 Jbeta. MiXCR, applied by TCRdb to the immunoSEQ multiplex PCR reads, yields one record per CDR3 protein. The table lists approximately 150,000 distinct CDR3 sequences, about 95% of them singletons. The authors sequenced TCR beta from blood CD8+ and CD4+ T cells. The multiple sclerosis control group comprised treatment-naive patients with stable or active relapsing-remitting disease. The germline V gene encodes CDR1 SQVTM and CDR2 ANQGSEA. The ends lost 3 bases at V and 5 bases at J; junction bases unmatched: 17. This CDR3 is 17 amino acids long. Worth noting for this clonotype: The antigen remains undetermined.

The chain couples TRBV29-1 to TRBJ1-1, with 8 bases matching TRBD1. The sequence was obtained from a human donor with multiple sclerosis. What was sequenced was CD4+ T cells from PBMCs. Here the CDR3 reads CSVDKGQGADFRTEAFF. DNA for the CDR3: TGCAGCGTTGACAAGGGGCAGGGGGCGGATTTTCGTACTGAAGCTTTCTTT.